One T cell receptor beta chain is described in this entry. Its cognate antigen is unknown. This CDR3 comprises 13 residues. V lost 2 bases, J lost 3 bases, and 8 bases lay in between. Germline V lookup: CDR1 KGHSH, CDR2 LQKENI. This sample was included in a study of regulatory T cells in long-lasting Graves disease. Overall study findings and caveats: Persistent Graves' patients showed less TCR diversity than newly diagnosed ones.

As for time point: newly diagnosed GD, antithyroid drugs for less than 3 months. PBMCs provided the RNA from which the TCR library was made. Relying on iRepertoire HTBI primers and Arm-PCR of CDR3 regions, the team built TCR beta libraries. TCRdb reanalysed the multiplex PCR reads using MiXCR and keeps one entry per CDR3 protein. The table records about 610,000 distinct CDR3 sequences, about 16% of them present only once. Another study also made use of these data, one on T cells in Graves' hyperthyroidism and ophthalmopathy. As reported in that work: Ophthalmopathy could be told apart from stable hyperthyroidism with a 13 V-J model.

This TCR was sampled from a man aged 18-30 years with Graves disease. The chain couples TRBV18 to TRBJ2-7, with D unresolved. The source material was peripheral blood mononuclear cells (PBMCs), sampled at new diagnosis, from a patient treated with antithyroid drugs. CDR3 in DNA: TGTGCCAGCTCACCAACAGAAAGCTACGAGCAGTACTTC. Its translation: CASSPTESYEQYF.